This paragraph reports one T cell receptor (beta chain). Categorization into cohorts depended on clinical history that participants reported. The CDR3 runs to 15 residues. Looked up from germline, CDR1 is LNHNV and CDR2 is YYDKDF (reference sequence). After removal of 4 bases from V and 6 bases from J, the junction contained 6 bases not matched to a gene. The sample belongs to a study of blood T cell repertoires in COVID-19. Study-wide context: PBMCs, B-cell-depleted T cells, or T cells were the source of the cDNA or gDNA that made up the material.

Per the authors' pipeline: Amplification of reference gene primers was used by the study to estimate nucleated cell counts. Sequenced by immunoSEQ multiplex PCR; TCRdb stores in-frame clones only, minus some. V, J and clone size reflect that table, while D and trimming were determined from the DNA. In the table there are approximately 220,000 clones, around 86% of which are singletons. This sequence originates from a woman aged 40 to 50 with acute COVID-19. The chain couples TRBV15 to TRBJ2-1, with 10 bases identical to TRBD1. The sequencing input was PBMCs or T cells enriched from blood (not recorded which). Here the CDR3 DNA reads TGTGCCACCAGCACCGGAGGGGACAGGGGCAATGAGCAGTTCTTC. This gives the protein CATSTGGDRGNEQFF.